This T cell receptor beta chain was recovered during a study of control samples from healthy donors and cancer patients. Assay used: immunoSEQ multiplex PCR; TCRdb lists only in-frame clones, some missing. The profile shows about 100,000 clones, around 90% of them singletons. Germline V gene data show CDR1 as KGHDR and CDR2 as SFDVKD. Trimming shortened V by 4 bases and J by 2 bases, and 12 bases separated the two germline ends. The CDR3 is made up of 15 amino acids. The receptor was isolated from a human donor in good health. The donor label of this sample is uncertain. Sequencing was performed on blood. The chain employs TRBV24-1 and TRBJ2-3; a possible D gene is TRBD1 (6 bases). CDR3 in amino acids: CATSDLGHDTDTQYF. The CDR3 nucleotides read TGTGCCACCAGTGACCTGGGACATGACACAGATACGCAGTATTTT.